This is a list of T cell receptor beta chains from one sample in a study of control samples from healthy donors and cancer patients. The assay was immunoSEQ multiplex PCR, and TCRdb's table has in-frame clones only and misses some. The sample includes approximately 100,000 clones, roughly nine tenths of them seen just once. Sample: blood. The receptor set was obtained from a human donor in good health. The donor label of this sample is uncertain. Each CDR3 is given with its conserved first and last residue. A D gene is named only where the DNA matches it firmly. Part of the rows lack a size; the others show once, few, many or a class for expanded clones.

cdr3_aa: CAISEGGEQFF
cdr3_nt: TGTGCCATCAGCGAGGGGGGAGAGCAGTTCTTC
clone_size: -
j_call: TRBJ2-1
v_call: TRBV10-3
d_call: -

cdr3_aa: CASSKPGQDTGELFF
cdr3_nt: TGTGCCAGCAGTAAGCCGGGACAGGACACCGGGGAGCTGTTTTTT
clone_size: few
j_call: TRBJ2-2
v_call: TRBV6-5
d_call: TRBD1

cdr3_aa: CASSLTLALEDTQYF
cdr3_nt: TGTGCCAGCAGCTTAACCCTAGCCTTGGAAGATACGCAGTATTTT
clone_size: -
j_call: TRBJ2-3
v_call: TRBV7-8
d_call: -

cdr3_aa: CASSRDREAEAFF
cdr3_nt: TGTGCCAGCAGTAGGGACAGGGAAGCTGAAGCTTTCTTT
clone_size: -
j_call: TRBJ1-1
v_call: TRBV12-3/TRBV12-4
d_call: TRBD1

cdr3_aa: CASSSGSTDTQYF
cdr3_nt: TGTGCCAGCAGTAGCGGGAGCACAGATACGCAGTATTTT
clone_size: few
j_call: TRBJ2-3
v_call: TRBV6-4
d_call: -

cdr3_aa: CASSYRGTGGSSPLHF
cdr3_nt: TGTGCCAGCAGTTACCGCGGGACAGGGGGTAGTTCACCCCTCCACTTT
clone_size: -
j_call: TRBJ1-6
v_call: TRBV6-5
d_call: TRBD1

cdr3_aa: CASSEVTAGNQPQHF
cdr3_nt: TGTGCAAGCAGTGAGGTTACAGCGGGCAATCAGCCCCAGCATTTT
clone_size: -
j_call: TRBJ1-5
v_call: TRBV6-1
d_call: -

cdr3_aa: CASSSDYKSGTEAFF
cdr3_nt: TGTGCCAGCAGCTCCGACTACAAGAGTGGGACTGAAGCTTTCTTT
clone_size: -
j_call: TRBJ1-1
v_call: TRBV11-1
d_call: -

cdr3_aa: CASSPSTGDYEQYF
cdr3_nt: TGTGCCAGCTCACCTTCCACAGGGGATTACGAGCAGTACTTC
clone_size: -
j_call: TRBJ2-7
v_call: TRBV18
d_call: TRBD1

cdr3_aa: CATYAGTYNSPLHF
cdr3_nt: TGTGCCACTTACGCCGGGACATATAATTCACCCCTCCACTTT
clone_size: -
j_call: TRBJ1-6
v_call: TRBV19
d_call: -

cdr3_aa: CASSQVGEQFF
cdr3_nt: TGTGCCAGCAGCCAAGTTGGTGAGCAGTTCTTC
clone_size: -
j_call: TRBJ2-1
v_call: TRBV3-1/TRBV3-2
d_call: -

cdr3_aa: CASTARKRDYGYTF
cdr3_nt: TGTGCCAGCACCGCCAGGAAGAGGGACTATGGCTACACCTTC
clone_size: -
j_call: TRBJ1-2
v_call: TRBV28
d_call: -

cdr3_aa: CASSPGGGGNEQYF
cdr3_nt: TGTGCCAGCTCACCAGGGGGCGGGGGCAACGAGCAGTACTTC
clone_size: once
j_call: TRBJ2-7
v_call: TRBV18
d_call: -

cdr3_aa: CASSLGRGGMNTEAFF
cdr3_nt: TGTGCCAGCAGCTTAGGCCGAGGGGGTATGAACACTGAAGCTTTCTTT
clone_size: -
j_call: TRBJ1-1
v_call: TRBV7-2
d_call: -

cdr3_aa: CAILPTGVNEQFF
cdr3_nt: TGCGCCATCCTTCCGACAGGAGTCAATGAGCAGTTCTTC
clone_size: -
j_call: TRBJ2-1
v_call: TRBV4-1
d_call: -

cdr3_aa: CASSQVLWAGGGRTDTQYF
cdr3_nt: TGCGCCAGCAGCCAAGTACTCTGGGCTGGCGGGGGACGCACAGATACGCAGTATTTT
clone_size: -
j_call: TRBJ2-3
v_call: TRBV4-1
d_call: TRBD2

cdr3_aa: CASGSTGSSYNSPLHF
cdr3_nt: TGTGCTAGTGGTTCCACTGGGAGCTCCTATAATTCACCCCTCCACTTT
clone_size: -
j_call: TRBJ1-6
v_call: TRBV12-5
d_call: -

cdr3_aa: CSAKVSGGYTF
cdr3_nt: TGCAGTGCTAAGGTTTCAGGCGGCTACACCTTC
clone_size: -
j_call: TRBJ1-2
v_call: TRBV20-1
d_call: -

cdr3_aa: CASSDYGGNSGNTIYF
cdr3_nt: TGTGCCAGCAGTGATTACGGGGGCAATTCGGGAAACACCATATATTTT
clone_size: -
j_call: TRBJ1-3
v_call: TRBV25-1
d_call: -

cdr3_aa: CASSLGLAYNEQFF
cdr3_nt: TGCGCCAGCAGCTTGGGACTAGCCTACAATGAGCAGTTCTTC
clone_size: -
j_call: TRBJ2-1
v_call: TRBV5-1
d_call: -

cdr3_aa: CASREPVNGELFF
cdr3_nt: TGTGCCAGCAGGGAGCCCGTGAACGGGGAGCTGTTTTTT
clone_size: -
j_call: TRBJ2-2
v_call: TRBV2
d_call: -

cdr3_aa: CASSPAADTQYF
cdr3_nt: TGTGCCAGCAGTCCCGCAGCAGATACGCAGTATTTT
clone_size: -
j_call: TRBJ2-3
v_call: TRBV7-2
d_call: -

cdr3_aa: CASSEEEANTGELFF
cdr3_nt: TGTGCCAGCAGTGAAGAAGAGGCGAACACCGGGGAGCTGTTTTTT
clone_size: -
j_call: TRBJ2-2
v_call: TRBV6-4
d_call: -

cdr3_aa: CASSLGRGEDFF
cdr3_nt: TGTGCCAGCAGCTTAGGAAGAGGCGAGGATTTCTTT
clone_size: -
j_call: TRBJ1-1
v_call: TRBV7-2
d_call: -

cdr3_aa: CASSLGGGGQGYGYTF
cdr3_nt: TGTGCCAGCAGTTTGGGGGGAGGGGGACAGGGGTATGGCTACACCTTC
clone_size: -
j_call: TRBJ1-2
v_call: TRBV27
d_call: TRBD1

cdr3_aa: CAWSPIRRRNTGELFF
cdr3_nt: TGTGCCTGGTCCCCCATTCGGCGTAGGAACACCGGGGAGCTGTTTTTT
clone_size: -
j_call: TRBJ2-2
v_call: TRBV30
d_call: -

cdr3_aa: CATSDLRGHPQYF
cdr3_nt: TGTGCCACCAGTGATTTGCGTGGGCACCCCCAGTACTTC
clone_size: once
j_call: TRBJ2-7
v_call: TRBV24-1
d_call: -

cdr3_aa: CASSSGGLFTDTQYF
cdr3_nt: TGTGCCAGTAGTAGCGGGGGGTTGTTCACAGATACGCAGTATTTT
clone_size: -
j_call: TRBJ2-3
v_call: TRBV19
d_call: TRBD2

cdr3_aa: CASSQEGVRETQYF
cdr3_nt: TGTGCCAGCAGCCAAGAAGGGGTGCGAGAGACCCAGTACTTC
clone_size: -
j_call: TRBJ2-5
v_call: TRBV3-1/TRBV3-2
d_call: -

cdr3_aa: CASSLGTGGYGYTF
cdr3_nt: TGCGCCAGCAGCTTGGGGACAGGGGGTTATGGCTACACCTTC
clone_size: few
j_call: TRBJ1-2
v_call: TRBV5-1
d_call: TRBD1

cdr3_aa: CASSPRGGTEKLFF
cdr3_nt: TGTGCCAGCAGCCCAAGGGGTGGCACCGAAAAACTGTTTTTT
clone_size: -
j_call: TRBJ1-4
v_call: TRBV5-5
d_call: -

cdr3_aa: CASSPGARGEAFF
cdr3_nt: TGTGCCAGCAGTCCTGGCGCTCGGGGTGAAGCTTTCTTT
clone_size: once
j_call: TRBJ1-1
v_call: TRBV12-3/TRBV12-4
d_call: -

cdr3_aa: CASSPPGGPGNTIYF
cdr3_nt: TGTGCCAGCTCACCACCTGGGGGCCCTGGAAACACCATATATTTT
clone_size: -
j_call: TRBJ1-3
v_call: TRBV18
d_call: -

cdr3_aa: CASSLDRIYQPQHF
cdr3_nt: TGTGCCAGCAGCTTAGACAGGATTTATCAGCCCCAGCATTTT
clone_size: -
j_call: TRBJ1-5
v_call: TRBV7-8
d_call: -

cdr3_aa: CASMPGREYNSPLHF
cdr3_nt: TGTGCCAGTATGCCGGGGCGCGAATATAATTCACCCCTCCACTTT
clone_size: -
j_call: TRBJ1-6
v_call: TRBV19
d_call: -